A single sample is the source of the 24 T cell receptor beta chains below, sequenced in a study of human T cells and chemical hapten exposure. TCRdb reanalysed the RACE reads using MiXCR and keeps one entry per CDR3 protein. Of approximately 260,000 distinct CDR3 sequences in the sample, about 7.7% were seen once. Time point indicated: pre-sensitization, week 0. As to treatment: therapeutic diphenylcyclopropenone sensitization with weekly scalp DPC. Material: whole blood, obtained in connection with sensitization to the hapten diphenylcyclopropenone (DPC). The receptor set was obtained from a man between 18 and 35 years old with alopecia areata. Some clones in this sample may be carry-over from other donors' samples.

The table lists this clonotype with a few counts. The chain has TRBV7-3 and TRBJ1-1; D not resolved. Germline assignment: CDR1 SGHTA and CDR2 FQGTGA. V was clipped by 4 bases and J by 6 bases, with 12 bases between them. This CDR3 has 13 amino acids. The CDR3 reads CASSSSRRAEAFF. The DNA for the CDR3 is TGTGCCAGCAGCTCATCTAGGAGGGCTGAAGCTTTCTTT.

The sample holds many counts of this clonotype. V gene TRBV29-1 combines with J gene TRBJ1-4; TRBD1 aligns across 10 bases. There are 13 residues in the CDR3. V shed 5 bases, J shed 7 bases, and the junction held 4 bases outside the gene matches. The germline V gene encodes CDR1 SQVTM and CDR2 ANQGSEA. CDR3 region: CSVRTGGFEKLFF. The CDR3 nucleotides are TGCAGCGTTCGGACAGGGGGGTTTGAAAAACTGTTTTTT.

This clonotype occurred a few times. This sequence joins TRBV9 and TRBJ1-6; D unresolved. Trimming took off 4 bases at V and 7 bases at J, with 12 bases between the two ends. Germline V lookup: CDR1 SGDLS, CDR2 YYNGEE. The CDR3 loop spans 14 amino acids. CDR3 amino acids: CASSLADGNSPLHF. The DNA for the CDR3 is TGTGCCAGCAGCCTAGCGGACGGAAATTCACCCCTCCACTTT.

The gene calls are TRBV20-1 and TRBJ1-5; perhaps TRBD1 as D (5 bases). The CDR3 runs to 14 residues. Per the germline V gene, CDR1 is DFQATT and CDR2 is SNEGSKA (reference sequence). Trimming cost V 1 base and J 3 bases, with 10 bases left between them. The CDR3 protein is CSARGGVANQPQHF. The CDR3 bases are TGCAGTGCTAGAGGAGGGGTTGCCAATCAGCCCCAGCATTTT.

This clonotype has more than one count but fewer than ten. The genes are TRBV3-1 and TRBJ2-2, with 7 bases aligning to TRBD1. Germline V gene lookup returns CDR1 LGHDT and CDR2 YNNKEL (reference sequence). V shed 3 bases, J shed 5 bases, and the junction held 9 bases outside the gene matches. The CDR3 has 16 residues. The CDR3 region has the DNA TGTGCCAGCAGCCATCGTTTGGCAGGGGGAACCGGGGAGCTGTTTTTT. Residues: CASSHRLAGGTGELFF.

This clonotype was observed a handful of times. The rearrangement links TRBV7-2 to TRBJ1-3, with 8 positions matching TRBD1. The CDR3 sequence is 15 residues long. V shed 5 bases, J shed 9 bases, and the junction held 12 bases outside the gene matches. Germline V gene lookup returns CDR1 SGHTA and CDR2 FQGNSA. This CDR3 reads CASSPGQGKGSTIYF. In DNA form, the CDR3 reads TGTGCCAGCAGCCCCGGACAGGGAAAAGGGAGCACCATATATTTT.

This CDR3 reads CASSQEVMTGVNFQPQHF. The CDR3 DNA reads as TGCGCCAGCAGCCAAGAGGTTATGACAGGGGTTAACTTTCAGCCCCAGCATTTT. The V gene is TRBV4-3, the J gene TRBJ1-5, with 8 bases aligning to TRBD1. CDR1 is LGHNA, CDR2 YSLEER, per germline. The junction had 13 bases not matched to a gene; V was cut back by 0 bases and J by 6 bases. The CDR3 runs to 18 residues.

This clonotype showed up many times. The chain has TRBV9 and TRBJ1-5, with TRBD1 as a possible D gene (5 bases). The CDR3 has 14 residues. Germline V gene data show CDR1 as SGDLS and CDR2 as YYNGEE. Trimming shortened V by 1 base and J by 7 bases, and 12 bases separated the two germline ends. CDR3 sequence reads: CASSVTGLEQPQHF. The CDR3 nucleotides are TGTGCCAGCAGCGTAACAGGACTGGAACAGCCCCAGCATTTT.

There are many counts of this clonotype. J is TRBJ1-5 and V is TRBV27; the match to TRBD1 covers 7 bases. The V gene's germline CDR1 is MNHEY and CDR2 SMNVEV (reference sequence). The V and J ends lost 0 bases and 7 bases, in that order; junction bases with no gene match: 9. This CDR3 contains 16 residues. CDR3 in amino acids: CASSLSIQGSGQPQHF. The CDR3 DNA follows: TGTGCCAGCAGTTTATCAATACAGGGGAGCGGACAGCCCCAGCATTTT.

In DNA, the CDR3 is TGTGCCACGAGGCTCGGCGGGGAGCTGTTTTTT. This translates into CATRLGGELFF. The genes are TRBV19 and TRBJ2-2; D gene unclear. The CDR3 totals 11 residues. CDR1 LNHDA and CDR2 SQIVND come from the germline V gene (reference sequence). V was pared by 10 bases and J by 7 bases, with 10 bases between.

The chain recombines TRBV27 with TRBJ1-2; weak D call: TRBD1 (6 bases). The V gene lost 6 bases and the J gene lost 5 bases, with 16 bases spanning the gap. The CDR3 spans 14 residues. CDR1 MNHEY and CDR2 SMNVEV come from the germline V gene (reference sequence). CDR3 sequence: CASRAGGARYGYTF. In DNA, the CDR3 is TGTGCCAGCAGGGCTGGGGGGGCGCGATATGGCTACACCTTC.

The V call is TRBV6-5, the J call TRBJ1-2, with D maybe TRBD1 (5 bases). Germline V gene sequence: CDR1 MNHEY, CDR2 SVGAGI. The CDR3 spans 16 residues. V was cut by 0 bases and J by 0 bases, with 11 bases left in between. The CDR3 protein is CASSYSGAAPNYGYTF. The CDR3 nucleotides read TGTGCCAGCAGTTACTCTGGGGCAGCCCCTAACTATGGCTACACCTTC.

This clonotype was observed a handful of times. The DNA for the CDR3 is TGTGCCAGCAGGGCGGCCCAGGAGGGAGGCAATCAGCCCCAGCATTTT. Translating gives CASRAAQEGGNQPQHF. The chain uses TRBV12-3 or TRBV12-4 and TRBJ1-5; D remains ambiguous. The CDR3 has 16 amino acids. V was clipped by 6 bases and J by 2 bases, with 17 bases between them.

There are a few counts of this clonotype. The V gene is TRBV7-2, the J gene TRBJ1-4; unclear D gene. The CDR3 runs 11 residues. The V end was cut by 5 bases, the J end by 14 bases, with 12 bases between. Germline loops: CDR1 SGHTA, CDR2 FQGNSA. This CDR3 is CASSQHGDLFF. CDR3 DNA sequence: TGTGCCAGCAGCCAACACGGAGATCTGTTTTTT.

The J gene is TRBJ2-2, the V gene TRBV29-1, with 9 bases that match TRBD1. The CDR3 runs to 13 residues. From germline, CDR1 is SQVTM and CDR2 ANQGSEA. J lost 2 bases, V lost 7 bases, and 2 bases had no gene match. The CDR3 nucleotides are TGCAGCGGGGGACAGGGCAACACCGGGGAGCTGTTTTTT. Encoded protein: CSGGQGNTGELFF.

The chain links TRBV6-6 to TRBJ1-1; D might be TRBD1 (6 bases). With 5 bases removed from V and 6 bases from J, the gap between germline ends came to 16 bases. The CDR3 contains 14 residues. Germline CDR1 and CDR2: MNHNY and SVGAGI (reference sequence). CDR3 amino acids: CASSDRSTVAEAFF. The CDR3 DNA follows: TGTGCCAGCAGTGACAGGTCCACCGTCGCTGAAGCTTTCTTT.

This clonotype has only one observation. The V and J genes are TRBV6-2 or TRBV6-3 and TRBJ1-5; 9 bases align to TRBD1. V lost 6 bases to trimming and J lost 0 bases; unmatched junction nucleotides: 6. This CDR3 spans 16 amino acids. Germline CDR1 and CDR2: MNHEY and SVGEGT. CDR3 sequence: CASSYRGPLSNQPQHF. Here the CDR3 DNA reads TGTGCCAGCAGCTACAGGGGGCCCCTTAGCAATCAGCCCCAGCATTTT.

This chain uses TRBV6-5 with TRBJ2-3; TRBD1 matches 7 bases. The V gene end was trimmed by 0 bases and the J gene end by 4 bases; junction bases not matched to a gene: 1. Germline values: CDR1 MNHEY, CDR2 SVGAGI. This CDR3 is built from 14 residues. CDR3 coding DNA: TGTGCCAGCAGTTACTCAGACAGGGCAGATACGCAGTATTTT. Protein product: CASSYSDRADTQYF.

The chain couples TRBV6-2 or TRBV6-3 to TRBJ2-7; maybe TRBD2 (6 bases). The CDR3 sequence is 14 residues long. Germline V lookup: CDR1 MNHEY, CDR2 SVGEGT. The V end lost 2 bases, the J end lost 3 bases, and 11 bases lay between the germline ends. CDR3 bases: TGTGCCAGCAGTTACGGGCCGACTAGCTACGAGCAGTACGTC. Protein sequence: CASSYGPTSYEQYV.

This clonotype was recorded at least ten times. This chain connects TRBV6-5 to TRBJ1-5, with 8 bases that match TRBD1. The germline gives CDR1 MNHEY, CDR2 SVGAGI. The junction had 2 bases not matched to a gene; V was cut back by 4 bases and J by 0 bases. CDR3 length: 15 amino acids. The CDR3 is CASSLTGDSNQPQHF. In DNA form, the CDR3 reads TGTGCCAGCAGTTTGACAGGGGATAGCAATCAGCCCCAGCATTTT.

This clonotype showed up many times. The V and J genes are TRBV28 and TRBJ2-7, with 9 positions matching TRBD1. The ends lost 8 bases at V and 5 bases at J; junction bases unmatched: 7. Germline CDR1 and CDR2: MDHEN and SYDVKM. The CDR3 extends over 13 amino acids. The CDR3 spells CASQTGGVDEQYF. In nucleotides, the CDR3 is TGTGCCAGCCAGACAGGGGGTGTCGACGAGCAGTACTTC.

About this clonotype itself: At one boundary the junction diverges from the germline segment, which might be a read error. The chain recombines TRBV9 with TRBJ1-3; D is possibly TRBD1 (6 bases). CDR1 and CDR2 (germline): SGDLS, YYNGEE. CDR3 length: 15 amino acids. The CDR3 nucleotides read TGTGCCAGCAGCAACACGGACAGCTCTGGAAACATCATATATTTT. This sequence encodes CASSNTDSSGNIIYF.

V gene TRBV28 combines with J gene TRBJ1-1, with 7 positions matching TRBD1. The CDR3 totals 13 residues. V shed 2 bases and J 6 bases; nucleotides not matched to a gene: 3. Germline V gene lookup returns CDR1 MDHEN and CDR2 SYDVKM. The CDR3 region is CASSLRDSPEAFF. The CDR3 DNA follows: TGTGCCAGCAGTTTACGGGACAGCCCTGAAGCTTTCTTT.

This sequence joins TRBV27 and TRBJ2-7; 8 bases match TRBD1. Germline V gene lookup returns CDR1 MNHEY and CDR2 SMNVEV (reference sequence). This CDR3 comprises 14 residues. Trimming took 5 bases from V and 6 from J; bases not matched to a gene: 9. In nucleotides, the CDR3 is TGTGCCAGCAGTCCCTCGACAGGGGCCCGCGAGCAGTACTTC. Residues: CASSPSTGAREQYF.